This T cell receptor (beta chain) was found in a study of T cells after somatic rescue of genetic block. TCRdb's table, derived via immunoSEQ multiplex PCR, lists solely in-frame clones and lacks some. The table lists under 15,000 clones, approximately 70% of them singletons. From germline, CDR1 is ENHRY and CDR2 SYGVKD. This CDR3 region has 14 residues. The junction had 8 bases not matched to a gene; V was cut back by 5 bases and J by 7 bases. The receptor was isolated from a boy aged 5-17 years. The sample comprised peripheral blood mononuclear cells (PBMCs). The rearrangement joins TRBV10-3 to TRBJ1-5; 7 nucleotides match TRBD1. The CDR3 region has the DNA TGTGCCATCAGTCTTTCAGGGGGTAGCCAGCCCCAGCATTTT. This sequence encodes CAISLSGGSQPQHF.